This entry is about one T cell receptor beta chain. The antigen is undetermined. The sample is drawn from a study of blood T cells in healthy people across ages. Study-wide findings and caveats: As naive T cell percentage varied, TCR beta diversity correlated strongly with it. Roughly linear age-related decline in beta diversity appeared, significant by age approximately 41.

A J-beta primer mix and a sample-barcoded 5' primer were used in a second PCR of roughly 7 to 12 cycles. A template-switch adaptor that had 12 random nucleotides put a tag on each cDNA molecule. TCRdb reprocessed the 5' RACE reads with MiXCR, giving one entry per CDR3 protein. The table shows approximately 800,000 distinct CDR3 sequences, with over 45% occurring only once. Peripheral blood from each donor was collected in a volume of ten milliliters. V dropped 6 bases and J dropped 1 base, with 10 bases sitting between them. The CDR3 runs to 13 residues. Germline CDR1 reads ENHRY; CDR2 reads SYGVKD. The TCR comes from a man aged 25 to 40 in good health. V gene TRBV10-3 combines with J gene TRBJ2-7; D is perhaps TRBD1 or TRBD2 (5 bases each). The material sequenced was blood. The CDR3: CAIRLEGSYEQYF. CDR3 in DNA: TGTGCCATCAGGCTCGAGGGGTCCTACGAGCAGTACTTC.